The clone carrying this T cell receptor (beta chain) was counted ten times or more. Its target is not known. This sample stems from a study of T cells in Graves' hyperthyroidism and ophthalmopathy. Whole-study results and caveats: Most thyroid clonotypes expanded above 0.001 were also detected in blood.

Any symptoms of ophthalmopathy came after the first hyperthyroidism diagnosis, from which the blood sample dates. Authors of the study amplified TCR beta CDR3 regions from RNA transcripts. The TCR CDR3 was amplified in a first-round RT-PCR using the HTBI primer set. TCRdb re-analysed the multiplex PCR reads in MiXCR, keeping a single row per CDR3 protein. Of some 600,000 distinct CDR3 sequences in the sample, around 13% were seen once. The V gene lost 6 bases and the J gene lost 7 bases, with 21 bases spanning the gap. Per the germline V gene, CDR1 is ENHRY and CDR2 is SYGVKD. The CDR3 has 15 residues.

This clonotype was obtained from a woman in her twenties or thirties with Graves' hyperthyroidism that later progressed to Graves' ophthalmopathy. The chain has TRBV10-3 and TRBJ2-5, with D perhaps matching TRBD1 or TRBD2 (5 bases each). Sequenced material: blood. The CDR3 loop is CAIRAGTADHGTQYF. The CDR3 region has the DNA TGTGCCATCAGGGCTGGGACCGCCGACCACGGGACCCAGTACTTC.